This TCR beta chain was observed in a study of blood T cell repertoires in COVID-19. Study-wide background: PBMCs, B-cell-depleted T cells, or T cells were the source of the cDNA or gDNA that made up the material.

The CDR3 runs 15 residues. Unmatched junction bases numbered 3, after V lost 5 bases and J lost 0 bases. Germline V gene lookup returns CDR1 SGHVS and CDR2 FNYEAQ. Authors' analysis steps: Reference gene primer amplification gave estimated nucleated cell counts. Repertoires were generated with immunoSEQ multiplex PCR, while TCRdb's copy carries only in-frame clones and drops some. V, J and clone size derive from that table, while D and trimming were established from the DNA sequence. The sample lists some 180,000 clones, nearly 90% occurring once. Sample: peripheral blood. This TCR was sampled from a man in his fifties with COVID-19, enrolled during active disease. The chain links TRBV7-6 to TRBJ2-1, with 8 nucleotides matching TRBD1. CDR3 bases: TGTGCCAGCAGCCCAGGGGGCAACTCCTACAATGAGCAGTTCTTC. Its protein product is CASSPGGNSYNEQFF. The whole variable domain, filled in from reference TRBV7-6 and TRBJ2-1, reads GAGVSQSPRYKVTKRGQDVALRCDPISGHVSLYWYRQALGQGPEFLTYFNYEAQQDKSGLPNDRFSAERPEGSISTLTIQRTEQRDSAMYRCASSPGGNSYNEQFFGPGTRLTVL.